Each of the 23 T cell receptor beta chains below was sequenced from the same sample in a study of T cell responses to AZD1222 COVID-19 vaccine. Libraries were prepared by immunoSEQ multiplex PCR; TCRdb keeps only in-frame clonotypes and omits some of them. The profile shows some 140,000 clones, over 85% of them singletons. This specimen was peripheral blood, taken 28 days after the second AZD1222 dose. The receptors stem from an adult who received the AZD1222 COVID-19 vaccine.

The V and J genes are TRBV11-1 and TRBJ2-3; 9 positions agree with TRBD2. Germline V gene sequence: CDR1 SGHAT, CDR2 FQDESV (reference sequence). The CDR3 has 16 residues. V lost 3 bases, J lost 2 bases, and 6 bases stayed unmatched. The CDR3 DNA follows: TGTGCCAGCAGCTTCCTGACTAGCGGATACACAGATACGCAGTATTTT. Encoded protein: CASSFLTSGYTDTQYF.

This sequence joins TRBV27 and TRBJ1-5, with D perhaps TRBD1 (6 bases). Germline V gene lookup returns CDR1 MNHEY and CDR2 SMNVEV (reference sequence). The length of the CDR3 is 14 residues. V gave up 6 bases and J gave up 2 bases, with 11 bases separating them. The CDR3, as DNA: TGTGCCAGCAGACTTCAGGGGCGCAATCAGCCCCAGCATTTT. This translates into CASRLQGRNQPQHF.

CDR3 sequence reads: CASSYFRPNTGELFF. In DNA form, the CDR3 reads TGTGCCAGCAGTTATTTCCGACCGAACACCGGGGAGCTGTTTTTT. The J gene is TRBJ2-2, the V gene TRBV6-5, with unresolved D. Trimming pared 3 bases from V and 0 bases from J, leaving 8 bases between. There are 15 residues in the CDR3. The germline V gene encodes CDR1 MNHEY and CDR2 SVGAGI.

V usage is TRBV5-1 and J usage is TRBJ2-5; D remains unclear. V was pared by 0 bases and J by 5 bases, with 11 bases between. Germline-derived CDR1 and CDR2 are SGHRS and YFSETQ. The CDR3 has 14 residues. In DNA form, the CDR3 reads TGCGCCAGCAGCTTGGCTCGGGCCACGGAGACCCAGTACTTC. Translated, it gives CASSLARATETQYF.

This sequence joins TRBV4-3 and TRBJ2-7; D is perhaps TRBD2 (6 bases). Germline-derived CDR1 and CDR2 are LGHNA and YSLEER. This CDR3 has 16 amino acids. The ends were cut back, 2 bases at V and 0 bases at J, with 14 bases in the middle. CDR3 DNA sequence: TGCGCCAGCAGCCAAAGATGGGGGGTCCGCTCCTACGAGCAGTACTTC. Translated: CASSQRWGVRSYEQYF.

The genes are TRBV19 and TRBJ2-3, with D unresolved. Trimming stripped 1 base from V and 6 bases from J, with 5 bases between. The CDR3 sequence is 12 residues long. Germline loops: CDR1 LNHDA, CDR2 SQIVND (reference sequence). This CDR3 reads CASSIARDTQYF. The DNA for the CDR3 is TGTGCCAGTAGTATAGCGAGGGATACGCAGTATTTT.

The rearrangement uses TRBV6-1 and TRBJ1-5; a possible D gene is TRBD1 (6 bases). Trimming removed 1 base at V and 2 bases at J, with 12 bases between. In germline, CDR1 is MNHNS, CDR2 SASEGT. The CDR3 sequence is 16 residues long. The CDR3 DNA sequence: TGTGCCAGCAGTGAAGAGGGGGTTCGTGGCAATCAGCCCCAGCATTTT. It translates to CASSEEGVRGNQPQHF.

J is TRBJ2-3 and V is TRBV19; 7 bases align to TRBD2. CDR3 length: 17 amino acids. J gave up 0 bases and V 10 bases, and 16 bases lay outside the gene matches. Germline CDR1 reads LNHDA; CDR2 reads SQIVND (reference sequence). The CDR3 DNA reads TGTGCCACCGCTGAGGCAGCGGGAACTACTAGCACAGATACGCAGTATTTT. This codes for CATAEAAGTTSTDTQYF.

The J gene is TRBJ1-6, the V gene TRBV9; D is perhaps TRBD1 (5 bases). CDR1 is SGDLS and CDR2 is YYNGEE in the germline V gene. The CDR3 totals 14 residues. Trimming cost V 1 base and J 8 bases, with 10 bases left between them. DNA of the CDR3: TGTGCCAGCAGCGTACACGGGACCCATTCACCCCTCCACTTT. Protein: CASSVHGTHSPLHF.

The chain is built from TRBV5-4 and TRBJ2-1; 7 bases fit TRBD1. Losses at the gene ends were 4 bases for V and 6 bases for J; bases not matched to a gene: 4. The germline V gene has CDR1 SGHNT and CDR2 YYREEE (reference sequence). The CDR3 consists of 13 residues. The CDR3 sequence is CASSPDRPNEQFF. DNA for the CDR3: TGTGCCAGCAGCCCGGACAGGCCCAATGAGCAGTTCTTC.

The rearrangement uses TRBV3-1 (or the pseudogene TRBV3-2) and TRBJ1-2, with a tentative D call TRBD1 (6 bases). Trimming took 3 bases from V and 2 from J, leaving 16 bases between them. Germline loops: CDR1 LGHDT, CDR2 YNNKEL (reference sequence). This CDR3 contains 16 residues. The CDR3 spells CASSHTGGGENYGYTF. For the CDR3, the DNA is TGTGCCAGCAGCCACACGGGGGGGGGCGAAAACTATGGCTACACCTTC.

This chain links TRBV18 with TRBJ1-3, with D hard to call. Germline V lookup: CDR1 KGHSH, CDR2 LQKENI. The CDR3 is 16 amino acids. V was clipped by 3 bases and J by 0 bases, with 12 bases between them. CDR3 sequence reads: CASSPSGSGSGNTIYF. The CDR3 DNA sequence: TGTGCCAGCTCACCTTCCGGTTCAGGCTCTGGAAACACCATATATTTT. Complete variable domain (other parts from reference TRBV18 and TRBJ1-3): NAGVMQNPRHLVRRRGQEARLRCSPMKGHSHVYWYRQLPEEGLKFMVYLQKENIIDESGMPKERFSAEFPKEGPSILRIQQVVRGDSAAYFCASSPSGSGSGNTIYFGEGSWLTVV.

The chain has TRBV27 and TRBJ2-7; D unclear. Germline-derived CDR1 and CDR2 are MNHEY and SMNVEV (reference sequence). CDR3 length: 14 residues. Trimming took off 1 base at V and 5 bases at J, with 12 bases between the two ends. CDR3 region: CASSLWGIGHEQYF. Here the CDR3 DNA reads TGTGCCAGCAGTTTATGGGGTATCGGCCACGAGCAGTACTTC.

As concerns this clone: Sequence at one end of the junction differs from germline and may be a read error. V gene TRBV6-5 combines with J gene TRBJ1-5, with D maybe TRBD1 (6 bases). Germline values: CDR1 MNHEY, CDR2 SVGAGI. The CDR3 covers 15 residues. CDR3 sequence: CTSPYEGESNQPQHF. The DNA of the CDR3 is TGTACCAGCCCCTATGAGGGGGAGAGCAATCAGCCCCAGCATTTT.

This clone was found a few times. J is TRBJ2-7 and V is TRBV6-5; 9 bases line up with TRBD1. CDR1 MNHEY and CDR2 SVGAGI come from the germline V gene. The CDR3 is 15 residues long. V shed 5 bases and J 0 bases; nucleotides not matched to a gene: 5. DNA for the CDR3: TGTGCCAGCAGTCCCGGACAGGGGATCTCCTACGAGCAGTACTTC. Translating gives CASSPGQGISYEQYF.

The gene calls are TRBV7-3 and TRBJ2-7; 7 bases fit TRBD1. Germline lookup yields CDR1 SGHTA and CDR2 FQGTGA. V lost 5 bases to trimming and J lost 4 bases; unmatched junction nucleotides: 11. The CDR3 spans 15 residues. The CDR3 spells CASSAEPGQRYEQYF. In nucleotides, the CDR3 is TGTGCCAGCAGCGCGGAACCGGGACAGCGATACGAGCAGTACTTC. The whole variable domain, remainder taken from reference TRBV7-3 and TRBJ2-7, is GAGVSQTPSNKVTEKGKYVELRCDPISGHTALYWYRQSLGQGPEFLIYFQGTGAADDSGLPNDRFFAVRPEGSVSTLKIQRTERGDSAVYLCASSAEPGQRYEQYFGPGTRLTVT.

This clone turned up a few times. The V gene is TRBV6-5, the J gene TRBJ1-1; D not certain. The CDR3 extends over 13 amino acids. Deletions cut 7 bases from V and 1 base from J, with 10 bases between. The germline V gene has CDR1 MNHEY and CDR2 SVGAGI. The CDR3 region is CASTTLGNTEAFF. The CDR3 DNA is TGTGCCAGCACTACCCTAGGGAACACTGAAGCTTTCTTT.

This rearrangement joins TRBV28 to TRBJ1-5; D gene unclear. Trimming took off 6 bases at V and 5 bases at J, with 11 bases between the two ends. CDR1 MDHEN and CDR2 SYDVKM come from the germline V gene. The CDR3 runs to 13 residues. The CDR3 DNA is TGTGCCAGCAGCCCCCCCCCTCATCAGCCCCAGCATTTT. It encodes CASSPPPHQPQHF. Variable domain in full (rest from reference TRBV28 and TRBJ1-5): DVKVTQSSRYLVKRTGEKVFLECVQDMDHENMFWYRQDPGLGLRLIYFSYDVKMKEKGDIPEGYSVSREKKERFSLILESASTNQTSMYLCASSPPPHQPQHFGDGTRLSIL.

The V gene is TRBV4-3, the J gene TRBJ2-7; TRBD2 matches at 12 bases. Per germline, CDR1 LGHNA and CDR2 YSLEER. The CDR3 runs to 17 residues. After removal of 0 bases from V and 6 bases from J, the junction contained 9 bases not matched to a gene. The CDR3 DNA reads as TGCGCCAGCAGCCAAGATATGGCTAGCGGGGGGGCCACCGAGCAGTACTTC. This gives the protein CASSQDMASGGATEQYF.

This chain uses TRBV30 with TRBJ1-2, with TRBD1 matching over 8 bases. V lost 0 bases, J lost 8 bases, and 2 bases stayed unmatched. CDR1 and CDR2 from the germline V gene are GTSNPN and SVGIG (reference sequence). The CDR3 covers 12 residues. The CDR3 nucleotides are TGTGCCTGGAGTGTACAGGGGGGCGGCTACACCTTC. Its protein product is CAWSVQGGGYTF.

This rearrangement joins TRBV30 to TRBJ2-1; D may match TRBD1 or TRBD2 (5 bases each). The CDR3 consists of 14 residues. Per germline, CDR1 GTSNPN and CDR2 SVGIG (reference sequence). The V and J ends lost 1 base and 6 bases respectively, with 13 bases between them. The CDR3 nucleotides are TGTGCCTGGAGTGCCTCGGTGGGGACCAATGAGCAGTTCTTC. Translating gives CAWSASVGTNEQFF.

The DNA of the CDR3 is TGTGCCAGCAGCCAAGTTAATCAGGGAGCGTCAGACATTCAGTACTTC. As protein: CASSQVNQGASDIQYF. This rearrangement joins TRBV4-2 to TRBJ2-4; D might be TRBD1 or TRBD2, each matching 5 bases. Germline loops: CDR1 LGHNA, CDR2 YNFKEQ. The CDR3 has 16 amino acids. The V end was cut by 1 base, the J end by 8 bases, with 18 bases between.

The chain combines TRBV4-1 with TRBJ1-2, with D tentatively TRBD1 (6 bases). This CDR3 region has 16 residues. The ends were cut back, 0 bases at V and 8 bases at J, with 19 bases in the middle. Germline CDR1 MGHRA, CDR2 YSYEKL. CDR3 in amino acids: CASSQDRGGTVQGYTF. CDR3 sequence (DNA): TGCGCCAGCAGCCAAGATCGGGGGGGCACCGTCCAAGGCTACACCTTC.